The 22 T cell receptor beta chains below all came from one sample that was sequenced in a study of blood T cells in healthy people across ages. The second PCR ran roughly 6 to 11 cycles with a sample-barcoded 5' primer and J-beta primers. TCRdb processed the 5' RACE reads anew with MiXCR; each CDR3 protein has one entry. The table has some 900,000 distinct CDR3 sequences, 45% to 50% seen once. Input material: blood. Source of these receptors: a man aged 30-40 years in good health.

This chain connects TRBV18 to TRBJ2-1, with D possibly matching TRBD2 (5 bases). The CDR3 runs 16 residues. Per germline, CDR1 KGHSH and CDR2 LQKENI. The germline V and J ends were trimmed by 3 bases and 8 bases, with 20 bases remaining between them. The chain's CDR3 is CASSPPSRGAADEQFF. For the CDR3, the DNA is TGTGCCAGCTCACCGCCCTCGAGAGGAGCGGCCGATGAGCAGTTCTTC.

The chain carries TRBV20-1 and TRBJ2-5; TRBD2 matches 8 bases. With 0 bases clipped from V and 3 bases from J, the junction kept 9 bases outside the gene matches. CDR1 is DFQATT and CDR2 is SNEGSKA in the germline V gene (reference sequence). This CDR3 comprises 16 residues. CDR3 loop: CSARDHAGGTKETQYF. The CDR3 DNA sequence: TGCAGTGCTAGAGATCACGCGGGGGGCACCAAAGAGACCCAGTACTTC.

This clonotype was counted between two and nine times. The rearrangement uses TRBV12-3 or TRBV12-4 and TRBJ2-1; maybe TRBD2 (5 bases). Trimming cost V 7 bases and J 6 bases, with 13 bases left between them. The CDR3 is made up of 13 amino acids. This CDR3 is CASTLGGGNEQFF. CDR3 coding DNA: TGTGCCAGCACCCTCGGAGGCGGCAATGAGCAGTTCTTC.

This clonotype was counted a few times. The rearrangement links TRBV7-9 to TRBJ2-7; D is possibly TRBD1 (5 bases). CDR3 length equals 17 residues. Trimming cost V 4 bases and J 2 bases, with 21 bases left between them. CDR1 is SEHNR, CDR2 FQNEAQ, per germline (reference sequence). CDR3 protein: CASSSPRRVNDPYEQYF. The CDR3, as DNA: TGTGCCAGCAGCTCACCGCGCAGGGTCAATGATCCCTACGAGCAGTACTTC.

The genes are TRBV29-1 and TRBJ1-2; D remains unclear. With 3 bases removed from V and 4 bases from J, the gap between germline ends came to 15 bases. Germline V gene data show CDR1 as SQVTM and CDR2 as ANQGSEA. CDR3 length equals 14 residues. Written as DNA, the CDR3 is TGCAGCGTTGATCGGCCAGGAATATCCTATGGCTACACCTTC. Protein sequence: CSVDRPGISYGYTF.

This clonotype has just a few counts. V gene TRBV6-4 combines with J gene TRBJ2-5; D may match TRBD1 or TRBD2 (6 bases each). V was cut by 0 bases and J by 4 bases, with 9 bases left in between. From germline, CDR1 is MRHNA and CDR2 SNTAGT. CDR3 length: 14 amino acids. As DNA, the CDR3 is TGTGCCAGCAGTGACTCCGGGGGCGTAGAGACCCAGTACTTC. Translating it yields CASSDSGGVETQYF.

The sample holds one count of this clonotype. The gene calls are TRBV3-1 and TRBJ2-3; TRBD2 aligns across 11 bases. CDR1 and CDR2 (germline): LGHDT, YNNKEL (reference sequence). CDR3 length: 13 amino acids. Unmatched junction bases numbered 1, after V lost 3 bases and J lost 8 bases. CDR3 bases: TGTGCCAGCAGCCAGACTAGCGGGGCTACGCAGTATTTT. Protein sequence: CASSQTSGATQYF.

The rearrangement uses TRBV20-1 and TRBJ1-2; 7 positions match TRBD1. J gave up 8 bases and V 6 bases, and 6 bases lay outside the gene matches. The CDR3 has 11 amino acids. CDR1 and CDR2 from the germline V gene are DFQATT and SNEGSKA (reference sequence). This chain's CDR3 is CSAIDREGYTF. The CDR3 DNA follows: TGCAGTGCCATAGACAGGGAAGGCTACACCTTC.

The chain is built from TRBV7-3 and TRBJ2-1; 9 bases align to TRBD2. V dropped 3 bases and J dropped 6; count of bases not matched to a gene: 6. The CDR3 spans 15 residues. Germline V gene sequence: CDR1 SGHTA, CDR2 FQGTGA. CDR3 amino acids: CASSLEAGGSNEQFF. CDR3 nucleotide sequence: TGTGCCAGCAGCTTGGAAGCGGGGGGCAGCAATGAGCAGTTCTTC.

CDR3 in DNA: TGTGCCAGCCGCACCCCAAAGACCCACGAGCAGTACTTC. Translated, it gives CASRTPKTHEQYF. The chain links TRBV6-2 or TRBV6-3 to TRBJ2-7; D is unresolved. There are 13 residues in the CDR3. V lost 8 bases and J 5 bases, leaving 16 bases between the germline ends. Germline lookup yields CDR1 MNHEY and CDR2 SVGEGT.

The rearrangement uses TRBV6-5 and TRBJ1-2; 7 positions agree with TRBD1. Trimming took 5 bases from V and 3 from J; bases not matched to a gene: 6. From germline, CDR1 is MNHEY and CDR2 SVGAGI. The CDR3 extends over 14 amino acids. The CDR3 protein is CASSPTGTYYGYTF. The CDR3 region has the DNA TGTGCCAGCAGTCCGACAGGGACGTACTATGGCTACACCTTC.

The J gene is TRBJ2-1, the V gene TRBV7-2; 8 bases align to TRBD2. CDR3 length: 13 residues. Germline CDR1 reads SGHTA; CDR2 reads FQGNSA. Germline trimming cut 5 bases from V and 9 bases from J; bases unmatched to any gene: 6. Written as DNA, the CDR3 is TGTGCCAGCAGCCACCTAAGCGGGGGTGAGCAGTTCTTC. Protein sequence: CASSHLSGGEQFF.

This clonotype was seen a handful of times. The genes are TRBV27 and TRBJ1-6; D gene unclear. Germline V lookup: CDR1 MNHEY, CDR2 SMNVEV (reference sequence). The CDR3 consists of 16 residues. V gave up 3 bases and J gave up 0 bases, with 9 bases separating them. The DNA of the CDR3 is TGTGCCAGCAGTTTTCATATTAGCTCCTATAATTCACCCCTCCACTTT. It encodes CASSFHISSYNSPLHF.

This clonotype turned up a few times. This sequence joins TRBV5-1 and TRBJ2-3; D is undetermined. The CDR3 sequence is 15 residues long. Trimming shortened V by 4 bases and J by 2 bases, and 14 bases separated the two germline ends. Germline V gene lookup returns CDR1 SGHRS and CDR2 YFSETQ. The CDR3 bases are TGCGCCAGCAGCGAAGTTGGCACCTCCACAGATACGCAGTATTTT. Protein: CASSEVGTSTDTQYF.

The chain is built from TRBV5-1 and TRBJ1-2; the D is unclear. This CDR3 has 13 amino acids. V dropped 2 bases and J dropped 7 bases, with 12 bases sitting between them. Germline loops: CDR1 SGHRS, CDR2 YFSETQ. CDR3 coding DNA: TGCGCCAGCAGCTTAGGCACCCGTAGTGGCTACACCTTC. As protein: CASSLGTRSGYTF.

The chain links TRBV6-1 to TRBJ1-6; D unclear. V lost 4 bases and J 7 bases, leaving 8 bases between the germline ends. CDR1 is MNHNS and CDR2 is SASEGT in the germline V gene. This CDR3 has 13 residues. CDR3 amino acids: CASSVAANSPLHF. The CDR3 DNA is TGTGCCAGCAGTGTGGCAGCCAATTCACCCCTCCACTTT.

This sequence joins TRBV3-1 and TRBJ2-5; the D gene could be TRBD1 or TRBD2 (5 bases each). Looked up from germline, CDR1 is LGHDT and CDR2 is YNNKEL (reference sequence). Trimming removed 1 base from V and 4 bases from J, with 13 bases in between. CDR3 size: 15 residues. The CDR3 reads CASSQGPGDPETQYF. In DNA, the CDR3 is TGTGCCAGCAGCCAAGGGCCCGGGGACCCAGAGACCCAGTACTTC.

This clonotype was counted only a few times. The gene calls are TRBV12-3 or TRBV12-4 and TRBJ1-2, with unresolved D. V shed 6 bases and J shed 2 bases, with 10 bases lying between them. This CDR3 comprises 13 residues. The CDR3 DNA reads TGTGCCAGCAGGTCGGGGAAGAACTATGGCTACACCTTC. Amino acids: CASRSGKNYGYTF.

The chain employs TRBV6-5 and TRBJ2-5, with 8 bases matching TRBD2. The tail of the sequence fits TRBJ2-7 better, so the J call may be wrong. CDR3 length equals 14 residues. Germline-derived CDR1 and CDR2 are MNHEY and SVGAGI. The CDR3: CASSYASGGDEQYF. CDR3 nucleotide sequence: TGTGCCAGCAGTTACGCTTCGGGAGGGGACGAGCAGTACTTC.

In DNA form, the CDR3 reads TGTGCCAGCAGCCCTGGACTAGCGGGGGGCAATGAGCAGTACTTC. Residues: CASSPGLAGGNEQYF. The chain joins TRBV7-9 to TRBJ2-7; 14 bases agree with TRBD2. V shed 5 bases, J shed 7 bases, and the junction held 7 bases outside the gene matches. The germline CDR1 and CDR2 sequences are SEHNR and FQNEAQ (reference sequence). The CDR3 is 15 amino acids.

This clonotype has more than one count but fewer than ten. V and J are TRBV29-1 and TRBJ1-2, with unresolved D. Germline CDR1 reads SQVTM; CDR2 reads ANQGSEA. The length of the CDR3 is 15 residues. The V end was cut by 0 bases, the J end by 2 bases, with 13 bases between. The CDR3, as DNA: TGCAGCGTTGAAGAACTGCGGGGTTTCAACTATGGCTACACCTTC. It codes for CSVEELRGFNYGYTF.

V gene TRBV2 combines with J gene TRBJ2-1, with TRBD2 identical over 8 bases. The CDR3 contains 13 residues. Unmatched junction bases numbered 4, after V lost 8 bases and J lost 4 bases. Germline CDR1 SNHLY, CDR2 FYNNEI. The CDR3 DNA sequence: TGTGCCAGCGAGCGGGGGACTTACAATGAGCAGTTCTTC. This sequence encodes CASERGTYNEQFF.